A single sample is the source of the 22 T cell receptor beta chains below, sequenced in a study of cytomegalovirus exposure and HLA in healthy donors. The PCR made use of 60 Vbeta and 13 Jbeta primers. TCRdb's table, derived via immunoSEQ multiplex PCR, lists solely in-frame clones and lacks some. This sample lists about 130,000 clones; its ten largest clones have 2.5% to 3%. Specimen: PBMCs. These receptors were taken from a man younger than 40 in good health and CMV-seronegative.

The chain combines TRBV28 with TRBJ1-1; the match to TRBD1 covers 7 bases. Looked up from germline, CDR1 is MDHEN and CDR2 is SYDVKM. This CDR3 has 15 residues. V trimming: 5 bases; J trimming: 4 bases; junction bases outside the gene matches: 10. The CDR3 DNA is TGTGCCAGCAGTGCTCCGGGACAGTCTACCACTGAAGCTTTCTTT. Amino acid sequence: CASSAPGQSTTEAFF.

The CDR3 sequence: CASKRTDTQYF. The CDR3 DNA sequence: TGTGCCAGCAAGAGGACAGATACGCAGTATTTT. V usage is TRBV2 and J usage is TRBJ2-3; the D is unclear. Trimming removed 7 bases from V and 3 bases from J, with 5 bases in between. The CDR3 is 11 residues long. CDR1 and CDR2 (germline): SNHLY, FYNNEI.

The chain combines TRBV9 with TRBJ2-2, with D possibly TRBD2 on 6 matching bases. The V gene's germline CDR1 is SGDLS and CDR2 YYNGEE. The V end lost 4 bases, the J end lost 6 bases, and 19 bases lay between the germline ends. This CDR3 is 16 amino acids long. CDR3 protein: CASSPVGGAFAGELFF. The CDR3 bases are TGTGCCAGCAGCCCAGTGGGAGGTGCGTTTGCCGGGGAGCTGTTTTTT.

V usage is TRBV9 and J usage is TRBJ2-3; D might be TRBD2 (5 bases). Trimming took 0 bases from V and 5 from J, leaving 31 bases between them. This CDR3 has 21 residues. The germline CDR1 and CDR2 sequences are SGDLS and YYNGEE. This CDR3 reads CASSVGEASGEKARPQDTQYF. The DNA for the CDR3 is TGTGCCAGCAGCGTAGGGGAAGCCAGCGGAGAAAAGGCACGCCCACAAGATACGCAGTATTTT.

The chain has TRBV7-9 and TRBJ2-2, with 9 positions matching TRBD2. The CDR3 runs to 17 residues. CDR1 is SEHNR, CDR2 FQNEAQ, per germline (reference sequence). Trimming removed 0 bases from V and 5 bases from J; junction bases left unmatched: 7. The CDR3 loop reads CASSLAAGGRRTGELFF. The DNA for the CDR3 is TGTGCCAGCAGCTTAGCCGCGGGAGGGCGGCGGACCGGGGAGCTGTTTTTT.

The CDR3 loop is CASSRTRSGVYSNQPQHF. CDR3 coding DNA: TGTGCCAGCTCGAGAACCCGGTCCGGGGTATATAGCAATCAGCCCCAGCATTTT. The chain couples TRBV27 to TRBJ1-5; D not certain. The CDR3 is 18 residues long. Trimming took off 8 bases at V and 0 bases at J, with 23 bases between the two ends. Looked up from germline, CDR1 is MNHEY and CDR2 is SMNVEV (reference sequence).

The V and J genes are TRBV25-1 and TRBJ1-1, with D uncertain. This CDR3 region has 13 residues. V shed 4 bases and J shed 5 bases, with 11 bases lying between them. CDR1 MGHDK and CDR2 SYGVNS come from the germline V gene. Here the CDR3 DNA reads TGTGCCAGCAGTGCGAACGGGTGGACTGAAGCTTTCTTT. This gives the protein CASSANGWTEAFF.

Written as DNA, the CDR3 is TGCGCCAGCAGCTTGGTACTAGCGGGGCGCGGCGGGGAGCTGTTTTTT. This translates into CASSLVLAGRGGELFF. The chain combines TRBV5-1 with TRBJ2-2; 10 nucleotides match TRBD2. J was trimmed by 7 bases and V by 0 bases; bases with no gene match: 6. This CDR3 spans 16 amino acids. The germline V gene encodes CDR1 SGHRS and CDR2 YFSETQ. The full variable domain, its missing parts supplied by reference TRBV5-1 and TRBJ2-2, is KAGVTQTPRYLIKTRGQQVTLSCSPISGHRSVSWYQQTPGQGLQFLFEYFSETQRNKGNFPGRFSGRQFSNSRSEMNVSTLELGDSALYLCASSLVLAGRGGELFFGEGSRLTVL.

The V and J genes are TRBV5-1 and TRBJ2-2; tentative D call: TRBD2 (6 bases). Germline CDR1 SGHRS, CDR2 YFSETQ. The germline V and J ends were trimmed by 5 bases and 4 bases, with 9 bases remaining between them. This CDR3 region has 13 residues. DNA for the CDR3: TGCGCCAGCAGGGCGGAGGGCACCGGGGAGCTGTTTTTT. This gives the protein CASRAEGTGELFF.

The chain uses TRBV5-5 and TRBJ2-1; D may be TRBD2 (6 bases). The CDR3 has 15 residues. CDR1 SGHKS and CDR2 YYEKEE come from the germline V gene (reference sequence). Trimming pared 3 bases from V and 6 bases from J, leaving 16 bases between. CDR3 sequence: CASSSLGEEGNEQFF. The CDR3 coding sequence is TGTGCCAGCAGCTCCCTGGGGGAGGAGGGCAATGAGCAGTTCTTC.

CDR3 residues: CASSRPRDTNNEQFF. CDR3 nucleotides: TGCGCCAGCAGCAGGCCGAGGGACACCAACAATGAGCAGTTCTTC. The chain employs TRBV5-1 and TRBJ2-1; tentative D call: TRBD1 (6 bases). The V end was cut by 4 bases, the J end by 5 bases, with 16 bases between. The CDR3 length is 15 residues. Germline V gives CDR1 SGHRS, CDR2 YFSETQ.

This chain uses TRBV19 with TRBJ1-5; perhaps TRBD1 as D (5 bases). CDR1 is LNHDA, CDR2 SQIVND, per germline (reference sequence). CDR3 size: 14 residues. V gave up 5 bases and J gave up 3 bases, with 11 bases separating them. The CDR3, as DNA: TGTGCCAGTAGTCTCCGGGGGAACAATCAGCCCCAGCATTTT. Translation: CASSLRGNNQPQHF.

V is TRBV9 and J is TRBJ2-1; 12 bases line up with TRBD2. Trimming at V came to 4 bases and at J to 10 bases, leaving 6 bases not matched to a gene. This CDR3 is 14 amino acids long. Germline CDR1 SGDLS, CDR2 YYNGEE. The CDR3 is CASSSLAGGQEQFF. In DNA form, the CDR3 reads TGTGCCAGCAGCTCGCTAGCGGGAGGGCAGGAGCAGTTCTTC.

V gene TRBV5-1 combines with J gene TRBJ1-1; 10 nucleotides match TRBD1. This CDR3 region has 16 residues. The V and J ends lost 3 bases and 3 bases, in that order; junction bases with no gene match: 8. Germline loops: CDR1 SGHRS, CDR2 YFSETQ. In DNA, the CDR3 is TGCGCCAGCAGCTCGAGGACAGGGGGGGGGTACACTGAAGCTTTCTTT. It codes for CASSSRTGGGYTEAFF.

The J gene is TRBJ2-7, the V gene TRBV19; 10 bases match TRBD1. The germline gives CDR1 LNHDA, CDR2 SQIVND (reference sequence). After removal of 4 bases from V and 5 bases from J, the junction contained 8 bases not matched to a gene. This CDR3 has 15 residues. This CDR3 is CASSTMTGGGDEQYF. As DNA, the CDR3 is TGTGCCAGTAGTACCATGACAGGGGGCGGCGACGAGCAGTACTTC.

In regard to this clone: The final CDR3 position lacks the conserved phenylalanine or tryptophan, pointing to a likely read error. No DNA is shown, since the ends of the CDR3 on it are uncertain; the CDR3 is the one TCRdb lists. The V call is TRBV27, the J call TRBJ2-7; TRBD2 reflects the table's D call only, with no check against the DNA. The germline V gene encodes CDR1 MNHEY and CDR2 SMNVEV (reference sequence). The CDR3 length equals 13 residues, ends included. CDR3 sequence: CASSGPSRTELNL.

The V gene is TRBV27, the J gene TRBJ2-7; a possible D gene is TRBD1 (7 bases). V lost 4 bases and J lost 3, with 19 bases in between. Germline CDR1 MNHEY, CDR2 SMNVEV (reference sequence). The CDR3 covers 16 residues. The CDR3 nucleotides read TGTGCCAGCAGTTGGCTCAGGGGGACTCCCATCTACGAGCAGTACTTC. This gives the protein CASSWLRGTPIYEQYF.

This chain uses TRBV27 with TRBJ2-7; D is unresolved. Trimming stripped 2 bases from V and 2 bases from J, with 7 bases between. The CDR3 spans 13 residues. Per germline, CDR1 MNHEY and CDR2 SMNVEV (reference sequence). The CDR3 protein is CASSLGQTYEQYF. CDR3 nucleotides: TGTGCCAGCAGTTTAGGGCAGACCTACGAGCAGTACTTC.

This chain links TRBV5-1 with TRBJ2-3, with TRBD1 matching 11 bases. The CDR3 is made up of 15 amino acids. The ends lost 4 bases at V and 2 bases at J; junction bases unmatched: 3. The germline V gene encodes CDR1 SGHRS and CDR2 YFSETQ. The CDR3 reads CASSPGQGDTDTQYF. DNA of the CDR3: TGCGCCAGCAGCCCGGGACAGGGGGACACAGATACGCAGTATTTT.

CDR3 DNA sequence: TGTGCCATCAGTGAGATAAGCGGCCCGAGTAACGGTGAGCAGTTCTTC. Protein: CAISEISGPSNGEQFF. The rearrangement links TRBV10-3 to TRBJ2-1; tentatively, D is TRBD2 (5 bases). The germline V gene has CDR1 ENHRY and CDR2 SYGVKD. CDR3 length equals 16 residues. Between the trimmed V and J ends, which lost 2 bases and 9 bases, there was a span of 20 bases.

CDR3 DNA sequence: TGTGCCAGCACCTTGACTAGCGGGGTCAAAAACATTCAGTACTTC. Translating it yields CASTLTSGVKNIQYF. The rearrangement links TRBV6-1 to TRBJ2-4, with TRBD2 identical over 11 bases. The CDR3 has 15 residues. Germline trimming cut 7 bases from V and 3 bases from J; bases unmatched to any gene: 5. The germline gives CDR1 MNHNS, CDR2 SASEGT.

This chain joins TRBV25-1 and TRBJ2-1, with D perhaps TRBD2 (5 bases). The germline V and J ends were trimmed by 6 bases and 7 bases, with 13 bases remaining between them. The CDR3 extends over 13 amino acids. Germline V gene sequence: CDR1 MGHDK, CDR2 SYGVNS. CDR3 loop: CASRPGTGNEQFF. As DNA, the CDR3 is TGTGCCAGCAGGCCGGGAACGGGGAATGAGCAGTTCTTC. The whole variable domain, remainder taken from reference TRBV25-1 and TRBJ2-1, is EADIYQTPRYLVIGTGKKITLECSQTMGHDKMYWYQQDPGMELHLIHYSYGVNSTEKGDLSSESTVSRIRTEHFPLTLESARPSHTSQYLCASRPGTGNEQFFGPGTRLTVL.